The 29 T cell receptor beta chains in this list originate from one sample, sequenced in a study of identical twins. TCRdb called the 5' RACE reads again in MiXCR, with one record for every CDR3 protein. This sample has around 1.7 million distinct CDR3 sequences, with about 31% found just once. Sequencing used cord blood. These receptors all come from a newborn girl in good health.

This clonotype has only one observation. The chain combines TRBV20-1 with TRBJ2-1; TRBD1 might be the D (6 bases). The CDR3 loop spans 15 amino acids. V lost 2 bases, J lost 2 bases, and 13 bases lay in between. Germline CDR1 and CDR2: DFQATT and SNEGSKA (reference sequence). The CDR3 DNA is TGCAGTGCTAGACCCTGGGACAAAGCCTACAATGAGCAGTTCTTC. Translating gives CSARPWDKAYNEQFF.

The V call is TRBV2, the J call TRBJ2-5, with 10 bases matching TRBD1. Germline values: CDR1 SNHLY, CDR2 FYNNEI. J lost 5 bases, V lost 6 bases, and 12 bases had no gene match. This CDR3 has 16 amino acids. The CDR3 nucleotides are TGTGCCAGCAGGGATACCGGGACAGGGGAAACTGAGACCCAGTACTTC. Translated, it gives CASRDTGTGETETQYF.

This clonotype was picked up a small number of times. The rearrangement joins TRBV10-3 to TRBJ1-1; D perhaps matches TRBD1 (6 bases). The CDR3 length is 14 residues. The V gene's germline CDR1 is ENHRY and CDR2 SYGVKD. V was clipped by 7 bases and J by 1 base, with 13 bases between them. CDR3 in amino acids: CAIKQRGQNTEAFF. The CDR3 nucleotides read TGTGCCATCAAACAGCGGGGACAGAACACTGAAGCTTTCTTT.

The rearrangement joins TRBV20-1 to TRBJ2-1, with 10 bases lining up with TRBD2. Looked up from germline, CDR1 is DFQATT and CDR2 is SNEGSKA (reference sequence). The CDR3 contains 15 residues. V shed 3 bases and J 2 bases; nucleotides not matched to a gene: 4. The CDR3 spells CSARLAGAPYNEQFF. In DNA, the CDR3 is TGCAGTGCTAGGCTAGCGGGGGCCCCCTACAATGAGCAGTTCTTC.

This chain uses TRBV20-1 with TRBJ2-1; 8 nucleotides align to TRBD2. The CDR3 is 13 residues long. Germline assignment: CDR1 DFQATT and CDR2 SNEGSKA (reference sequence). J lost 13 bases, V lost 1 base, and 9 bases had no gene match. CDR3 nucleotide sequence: TGCAGTGCTAGAGGAGCGGGAGTAGAGACCCAGTTCTTC. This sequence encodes CSARGAGVETQFF.

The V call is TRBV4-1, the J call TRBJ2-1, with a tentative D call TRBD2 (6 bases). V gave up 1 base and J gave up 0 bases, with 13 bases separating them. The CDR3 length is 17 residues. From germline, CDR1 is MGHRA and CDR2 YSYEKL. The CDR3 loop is CASSQAGLISSYNEQFF. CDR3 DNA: TGCGCCAGCAGCCAAGCGGGACTCATTAGCTCCTACAATGAGCAGTTCTTC.

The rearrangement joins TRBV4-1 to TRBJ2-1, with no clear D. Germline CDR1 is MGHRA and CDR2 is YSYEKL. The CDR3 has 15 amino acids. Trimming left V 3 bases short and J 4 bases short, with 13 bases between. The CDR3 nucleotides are TGCGCCAGCAGCCAGGGTTGGTCTTCTTACAATGAGCAGTTCTTC. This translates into CASSQGWSSYNEQFF.

This chain's CDR3 is CASSDGRRETQYF. As DNA, the CDR3 is TGTGCCAGTAGTGATGGACGGAGGGAGACCCAGTACTTC. The chain carries TRBV19 and TRBJ2-5; D possibly corresponds to TRBD2 (5 bases). V was shortened by 5 bases and J by 5 bases, with 12 bases between the two germline ends. Germline CDR1 and CDR2: LNHDA and SQIVND (reference sequence). The CDR3 contains 13 residues.

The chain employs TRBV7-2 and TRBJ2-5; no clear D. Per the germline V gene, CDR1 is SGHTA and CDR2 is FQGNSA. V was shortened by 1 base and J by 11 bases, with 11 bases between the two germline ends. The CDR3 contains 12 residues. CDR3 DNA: TGTGCCAGCAGCTTAGTCCGTCGCGAACAGTACTTC. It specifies CASSLVRREQYF.

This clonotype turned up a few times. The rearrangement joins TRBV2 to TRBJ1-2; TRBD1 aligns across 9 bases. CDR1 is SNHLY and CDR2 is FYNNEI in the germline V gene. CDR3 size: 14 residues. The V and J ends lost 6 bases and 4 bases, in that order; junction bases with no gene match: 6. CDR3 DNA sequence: TGTGCCAGCAGGGGACAGGGACTAGGCTATGGCTACACCTTC. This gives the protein CASRGQGLGYGYTF.

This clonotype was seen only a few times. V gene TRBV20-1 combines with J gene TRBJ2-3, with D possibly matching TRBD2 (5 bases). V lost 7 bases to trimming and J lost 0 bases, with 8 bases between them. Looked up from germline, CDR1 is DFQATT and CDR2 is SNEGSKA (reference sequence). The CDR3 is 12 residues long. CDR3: CSGRGSTDTQYF. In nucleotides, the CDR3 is TGCAGTGGTCGCGGGAGCACAGATACGCAGTATTTT.

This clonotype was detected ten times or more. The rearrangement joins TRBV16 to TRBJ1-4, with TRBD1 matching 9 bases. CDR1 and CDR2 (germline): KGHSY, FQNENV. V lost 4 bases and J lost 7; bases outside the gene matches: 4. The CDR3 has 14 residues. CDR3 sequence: CASSPQGASEKLFF. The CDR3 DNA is TGTGCCAGCAGCCCACAGGGGGCGAGTGAAAAACTGTTTTTT. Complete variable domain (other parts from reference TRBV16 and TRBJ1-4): GEEVAQTPKHLVRGEGQKAKLYCAPIKGHSYVFWYQQVLKNEFKFLISFQNENVFDETGMPKERFSAKCLPNSPCSLEIQATKLEDSAVYFCASSPQGASEKLFFGSGTQLSVL.

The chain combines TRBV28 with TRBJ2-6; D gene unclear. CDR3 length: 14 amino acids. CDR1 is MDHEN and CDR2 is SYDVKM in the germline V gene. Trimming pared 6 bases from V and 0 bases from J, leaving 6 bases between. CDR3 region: CASRWSSGANVLTF. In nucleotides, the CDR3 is TGTGCCAGCAGATGGAGCTCTGGGGCCAACGTCCTGACTTTC. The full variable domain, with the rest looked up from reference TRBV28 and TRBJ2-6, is DVKVTQSSRYLVKRTGEKVFLECVQDMDHENMFWYRQDPGLGLRLIYFSYDVKMKEKGDIPEGYSVSREKKERFSLILESASTNQTSMYLCASRWSSGANVLTFGAGSRLTVL.

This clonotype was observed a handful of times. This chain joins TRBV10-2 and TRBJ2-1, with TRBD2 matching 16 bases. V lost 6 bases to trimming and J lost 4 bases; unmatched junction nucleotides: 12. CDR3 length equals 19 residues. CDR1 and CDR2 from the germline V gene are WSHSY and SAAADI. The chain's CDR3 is CASRPGLAGGLTEYNEQFF. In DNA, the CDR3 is TGCGCCAGCAGGCCGGGACTAGCGGGGGGGCTGACTGAATACAATGAGCAGTTCTTC.

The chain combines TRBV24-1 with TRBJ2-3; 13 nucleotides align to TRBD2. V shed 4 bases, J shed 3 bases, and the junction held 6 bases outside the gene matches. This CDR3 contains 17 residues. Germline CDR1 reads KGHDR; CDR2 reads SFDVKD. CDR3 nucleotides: TGTGCCACCAGTGAGGGACTAGCGGGGAAACGAACAGATACGCAGTATTTT. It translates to CATSEGLAGKRTDTQYF.

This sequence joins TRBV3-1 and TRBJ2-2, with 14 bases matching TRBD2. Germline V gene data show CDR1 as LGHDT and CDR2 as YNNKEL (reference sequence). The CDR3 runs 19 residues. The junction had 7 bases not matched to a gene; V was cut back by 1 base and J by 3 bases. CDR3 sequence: CASSQVRLAGGPDTGELFF. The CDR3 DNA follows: TGTGCCAGCAGCCAAGTCAGACTAGCGGGGGGGCCGGACACCGGGGAGCTGTTTTTT. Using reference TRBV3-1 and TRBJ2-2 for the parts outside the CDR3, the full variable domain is DTAVSQTPKYLVTQMGNDKSIKCEQNLGHDTMYWYKQDSKKFLKIMFSYNNKELIINETVPNRFSPKSPDKAHLNLHINSLELGDSAVYFCASSQVRLAGGPDTGELFFGEGSRLTVL.

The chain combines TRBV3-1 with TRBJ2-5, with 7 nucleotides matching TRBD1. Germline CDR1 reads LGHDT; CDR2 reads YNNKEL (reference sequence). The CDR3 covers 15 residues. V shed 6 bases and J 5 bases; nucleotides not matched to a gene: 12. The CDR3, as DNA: TGTGCCAGCAGGGTTAAGACAGGGCTTCGGGAGACCCAGTACTTC. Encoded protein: CASRVKTGLRETQYF.

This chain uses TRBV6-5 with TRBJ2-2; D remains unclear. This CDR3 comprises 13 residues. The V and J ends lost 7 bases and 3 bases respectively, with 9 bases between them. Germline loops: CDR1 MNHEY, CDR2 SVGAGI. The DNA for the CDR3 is TGTGCCAGCACTTCAACAGACACCGGGGAGCTGTTTTTT. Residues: CASTSTDTGELFF.

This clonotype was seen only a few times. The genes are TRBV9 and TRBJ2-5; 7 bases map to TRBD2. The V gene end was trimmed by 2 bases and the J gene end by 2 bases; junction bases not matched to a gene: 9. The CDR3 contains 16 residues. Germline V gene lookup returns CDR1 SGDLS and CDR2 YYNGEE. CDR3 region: CASSVRGTPGQETQYF. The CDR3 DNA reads TGTGCCAGCAGCGTGCGGGGGACTCCCGGACAAGAGACCCAGTACTTC.

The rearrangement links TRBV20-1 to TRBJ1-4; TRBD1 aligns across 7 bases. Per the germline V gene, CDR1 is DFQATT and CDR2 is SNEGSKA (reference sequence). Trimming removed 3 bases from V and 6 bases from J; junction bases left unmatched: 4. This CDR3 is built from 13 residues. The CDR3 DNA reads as TGCAGTGCTAGGGTCAGGGGGGATGAAAAACTGTTTTTT. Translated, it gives CSARVRGDEKLFF.

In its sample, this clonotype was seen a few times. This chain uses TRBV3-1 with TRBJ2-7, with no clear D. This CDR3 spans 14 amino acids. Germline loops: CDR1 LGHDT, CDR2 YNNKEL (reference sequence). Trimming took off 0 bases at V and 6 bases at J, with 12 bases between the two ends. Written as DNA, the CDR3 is TGTGCCAGCAGCCAAGACTTAAGAGCCCGCGAGCAGTACTTC. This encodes CASSQDLRAREQYF.

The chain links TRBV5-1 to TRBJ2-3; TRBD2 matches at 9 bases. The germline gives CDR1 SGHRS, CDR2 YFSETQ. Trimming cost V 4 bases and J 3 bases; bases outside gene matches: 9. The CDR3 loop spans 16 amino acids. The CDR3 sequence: CASSPLGLATTDTQYF. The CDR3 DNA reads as TGCGCCAGCAGCCCACTCGGACTAGCGACGACAGATACGCAGTATTTT.

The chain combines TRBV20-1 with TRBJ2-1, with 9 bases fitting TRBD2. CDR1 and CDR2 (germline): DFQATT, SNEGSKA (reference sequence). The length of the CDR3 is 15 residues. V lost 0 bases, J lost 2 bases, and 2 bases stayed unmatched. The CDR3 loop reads CSARDAGGAYNEQFF. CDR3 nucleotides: TGCAGTGCTAGAGACGCGGGGGGGGCCTACAATGAGCAGTTCTTC.

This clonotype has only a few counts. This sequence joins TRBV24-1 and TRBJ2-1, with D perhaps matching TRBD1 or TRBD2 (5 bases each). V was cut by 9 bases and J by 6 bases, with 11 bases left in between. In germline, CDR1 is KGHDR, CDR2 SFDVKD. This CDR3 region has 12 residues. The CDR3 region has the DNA TGTGCCACCTCTCCGGGGACCAATGAGCAGTTCTTC. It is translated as CATSPGTNEQFF.

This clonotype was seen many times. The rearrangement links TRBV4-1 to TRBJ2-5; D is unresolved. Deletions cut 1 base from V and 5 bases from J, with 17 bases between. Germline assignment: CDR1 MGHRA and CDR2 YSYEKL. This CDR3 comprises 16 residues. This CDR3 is CASSQVLRDRTETQYF. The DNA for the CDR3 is TGCGCCAGCAGCCAAGTGTTGAGAGACCGAACGGAGACCCAGTACTTC.

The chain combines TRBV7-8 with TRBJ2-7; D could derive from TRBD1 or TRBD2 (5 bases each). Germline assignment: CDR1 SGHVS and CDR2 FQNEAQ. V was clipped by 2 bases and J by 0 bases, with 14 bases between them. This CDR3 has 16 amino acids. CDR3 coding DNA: TGTGCCAGCAGCTTATATCATCCAGGGACCTCCTACGAGCAGTACTTC. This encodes CASSLYHPGTSYEQYF.

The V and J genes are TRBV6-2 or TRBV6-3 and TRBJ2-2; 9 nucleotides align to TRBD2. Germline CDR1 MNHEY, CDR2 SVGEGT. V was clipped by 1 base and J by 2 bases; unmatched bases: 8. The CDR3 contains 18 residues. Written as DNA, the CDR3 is TGTGCCAGCAGTTACTTTAGCGGGACTAGCCCTAACACCGGGGAGCTGTTTTTT. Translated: CASSYFSGTSPNTGELFF.

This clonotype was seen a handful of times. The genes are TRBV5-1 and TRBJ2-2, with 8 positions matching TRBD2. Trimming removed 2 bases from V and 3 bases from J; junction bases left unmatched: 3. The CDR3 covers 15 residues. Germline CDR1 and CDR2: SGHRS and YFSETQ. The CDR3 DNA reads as TGCGCCAGCAGCTTAGCGGGAGCGGACACCGGGGAGCTGTTTTTT. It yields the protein CASSLAGADTGELFF.

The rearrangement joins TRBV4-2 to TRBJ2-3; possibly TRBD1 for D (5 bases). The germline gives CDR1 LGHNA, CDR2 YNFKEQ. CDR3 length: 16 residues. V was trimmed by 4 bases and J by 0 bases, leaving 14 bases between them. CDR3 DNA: TGTGCCAGCAGCCGACTCGACAGTGCTAGCACAGATACGCAGTATTTT. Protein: CASSRLDSASTDTQYF.